The clone carrying this TCR beta chain occurred a few times. Its antigen is unidentified. RNA transcripts served as the template for amplifying TCR beta CDR3 regions. RT-PCR in the first round (using the HTBI primer set) targeted the TCR CDR3. TCRdb ran MiXCR on the multiplex PCR reads and lists one entry per CDR3 protein. The table lists about 340,000 distinct CDR3 sequences, 21% of them singletons. The CDR3 loop spans 16 amino acids. Trimming stripped 1 base from V and 4 bases from J, with 19 bases between. CDR1 and CDR2 from the germline V gene are GTSNPN and SVGIG (reference sequence). The data were taken from a study of T cells in Graves' hyperthyroidism and ophthalmopathy. Each patient was aged 18 to 65 and had newly diagnosed hyperthyroidism of under 2 months' duration. Findings of the study overall: The model anticipated ophthalmopathy a median around 6 months pre-onset. Most thyroid-expanded clonotypes above 0.001 were also found in blood.

The gene calls are TRBV30 and TRBJ1-1, with D possibly TRBD1 on 5 matching bases. Sequenced: blood. The clonotype originates from a woman aged 50 to 60 with Graves' hyperthyroidism. The CDR3 loop is CAWSGGVGGHITEAFF. The DNA for the CDR3 is TGTGCCTGGAGTGGGGGGGTCGGAGGTCATATCACTGAAGCTTTCTTT.